One sample yielded the 20 T cell receptor beta chains listed below, sequenced in a study of breast tumors, draining lymph nodes, adjacent tissues. TCRdb reprocessed the multiplex PCR reads with MiXCR, giving one entry per CDR3 protein. The sample includes about 130,000 distinct CDR3 sequences, 20% to 25% of them seen just once. Breast cancer patients provided tissue from their axillary draining lymph nodes. The source material was axillary lymph node tissue. These receptors all stem from a female donor with breast cancer. Some clones in this sample may be carry-over from other donors' samples.

This chain links TRBV3-2 with TRBJ2-7; the table's D call, TRBD1, has no DNA check behind it. TRBV3-2 is a listed pseudogene. The CDR3 sequence is 18 residues long. The CDR3 bases are TGTGCCAGCAGCCAAGATCGGGAACTGCAGGGCATGACGAACGAGCAGTACTTC. This gives the protein CASSQDRELQGMTNEQYF.

The J gene is TRBJ2-2, the V gene TRBV5-5; D not certain. The CDR3 is made up of 14 amino acids. Germline V gene data show CDR1 as SGHKS and CDR2 as YYEKEE (reference sequence). The V gene lost 2 bases and the J gene lost 7 bases, with 12 bases spanning the gap. CDR3 in amino acids: CASSFWGGIGELFF. The CDR3, as DNA: TGTGCCAGCAGCTTCTGGGGTGGGATCGGGGAGCTGTTTTTT.

This clonotype was observed a few times. The genes are TRBV5-4 and TRBJ2-1; TRBD1 agrees at 7 bases. The V gene end was trimmed by 4 bases and the J gene end by 2 bases; junction bases not matched to a gene: 9. The CDR3 is made up of 16 amino acids. Looked up from germline, CDR1 is SGHNT and CDR2 is YYREEE (reference sequence). The CDR3 nucleotides read TGTGCCAGCAGCCGGCAGGCAAGGGGGCCCTACAATGAGCAGTTCTTC. Its translation is CASSRQARGPYNEQFF.

A word on this clonotype: This clone may be a read error of a much larger clone one base away. The V gene is TRBV30, the J gene TRBJ1-6, with D uncertain. The germline V gene encodes CDR1 GTSNPN and CDR2 SVGIG (reference sequence). The CDR3 has 12 residues. The CDR3 nucleotides read TGTGCTCAGAATAATATGAATTCACCCCTCTACTTT. Translation gives CAQNNMNSPLYF.

This clonotype has ten or more counts. This chain connects TRBV9 to TRBJ2-1; D is uncertain. The V gene's germline CDR1 is SGDLS and CDR2 YYNGEE. V was clipped by 0 bases and J by 0 bases, with 13 bases between them. The CDR3 is 17 residues long. CDR3 coding DNA: TGTGCCAGCAGCGTAGGTCCGCGTCCAAGCTCCTACAATGAGCAGTTCTTC. Its translation is CASSVGPRPSSYNEQFF. Variable domain in full (rest from reference TRBV9 and TRBJ2-1): DSGVTQTPKHLITATGQRVTLRCSPRSGDLSVYWYQQSLDQGLQFLIQYYNGEERAKGNILERFSAQQFPDLHSELNLSSLELGDSALYFCASSVGPRPSSYNEQFFGPGTRLTVL.

The table lists this clonotype with many counts. The V and J genes are TRBV20-1 and TRBJ2-5, with D perhaps matching TRBD2 (5 bases). The CDR3 totals 13 residues. CDR1 DFQATT and CDR2 SNEGSKA come from the germline V gene (reference sequence). Trimming took 3 bases from V and 2 from J, leaving 10 bases between them. Here the CDR3 reads CSASWGVQETQYF. CDR3 bases: TGCAGTGCTAGTTGGGGAGTTCAAGAGACCCAGTACTTC.

The sample holds many counts of this clonotype. The chain's CDR3 is CATSGRGQETQYF. Written as DNA, the CDR3 is TGTGCCACCAGCGGCAGGGGTCAAGAGACCCAGTACTTC. The chain has TRBV15 and TRBJ2-5; D is perhaps TRBD1 (6 bases). This CDR3 spans 13 amino acids. Per the germline V gene, CDR1 is LNHNV and CDR2 is YYDKDF (reference sequence). Trimming removed 5 bases from V and 2 bases from J, with 9 bases in between.

As for this clonotype: This may arise from a read error, as a much more abundant clone is one base away. J is TRBJ2-2 and V is TRBV27; 7 nucleotides align to TRBD1. V was clipped by 8 bases and J by 7 bases; unmatched bases: 10. CDR1 and CDR2 from the germline V gene are MNHEY and SMNVEV (reference sequence). This CDR3 comprises 14 residues. As DNA, the CDR3 is TGTGCCAGCGCGAGACAGGGTGTGGACGGGGAGCTGTTTTTT. Protein product: CASARQGVDGELFF.

Ten or more counts support this clonotype. The rearrangement uses TRBV4-2 and TRBJ2-1; a weak D match, TRBD2 (6 bases). This CDR3 spans 15 amino acids. V gave up 1 base and J gave up 8 bases, with 15 bases separating them. Germline lookup yields CDR1 LGHNA and CDR2 YNFKEQ. This CDR3 is CASSQVTALADEQFF. The CDR3, as DNA: TGTGCCAGCAGCCAAGTCACGGCACTAGCAGATGAGCAGTTCTTC.

About this clonotype itself: This could be a read error, since a much larger clone is one nucleotide away. J is TRBJ2-2 and V is TRBV6-2 or TRBV6-3; 8 nucleotides align to TRBD2. Germline CDR1 and CDR2: MNHEY and SVGEGT. The length of the CDR3 is 16 residues. V was pared by 4 bases and J by 3 bases, with 7 bases of the junction left unmatched. The CDR3 DNA is TGTGCCAGCAGTTTGGGACCAGCGGGAGACACCGGGGAGCTGTTTTTT. This sequence encodes CASSLGPAGDTGELFF.

This sequence joins TRBV28 and TRBJ2-1; 13 nucleotides line up with TRBD2. After removal of 6 bases from V and 8 bases from J, the junction contained 4 bases not matched to a gene. CDR3 length equals 14 residues. Per the germline V gene, CDR1 is MDHEN and CDR2 is SYDVKM. As DNA, the CDR3 is TGTGCCAGCAGGGAACTAGCGGGAGGGTATGAGCAGTTCTTC. This encodes CASRELAGGYEQFF.

This clonotype was counted ten times or more. V gene TRBV7-9 combines with J gene TRBJ2-1, with 10 nucleotides matching TRBD2. The CDR3 has 15 residues. With 6 bases clipped from V and 4 bases from J, the junction kept 6 bases outside the gene matches. From germline, CDR1 is SEHNR and CDR2 FQNEAQ (reference sequence). The chain's CDR3 is CASSSQAGGYNEQFF. In nucleotides, the CDR3 is TGTGCCAGCAGTTCCCAAGCGGGAGGGTACAATGAGCAGTTCTTC.

This clonotype was found many times. This chain uses TRBV11-1 with TRBJ2-3; D possibly corresponds to TRBD1 (6 bases). This CDR3 spans 14 amino acids. The germline gives CDR1 SGHAT, CDR2 FQDESV (reference sequence). Trimming removed 6 bases at V and 1 base at J, with 11 bases between. The CDR3 is CASRLQGGTDTQYF. The CDR3, as DNA: TGTGCCAGCAGGTTACAGGGAGGCACAGATACGCAGTATTTT. Looking up the rest from reference TRBV11-1 and TRBJ2-3 gives the full variable domain: EAEVAQSPRYKITEKSQAVAFWCDPISGHATLYWYRQILGQGPELLVQFQDESVVDDSQLPKDRFSAERLKGVDSTLKIQPAELGDSAMYLCASRLQGGTDTQYFGPGTRLTVL.

This clonotype was picked up many times. The rearrangement joins TRBV29-1 to TRBJ2-2; TRBD1 agrees at 7 bases. The CDR3 consists of 12 residues. The V and J ends lost 4 bases and 5 bases, in that order; junction bases with no gene match: 1. Germline V lookup: CDR1 SQVTM, CDR2 ANQGSEA. The CDR3, as DNA: TGCAGCGTTGGACAGGGAACCGGGGAGCTGTTTTTT. This gives the protein CSVGQGTGELFF.

This clonotype was observed at least ten times. The J gene is TRBJ2-7, the V gene TRBV6-1, with D tentatively TRBD2 (5 bases). The V and J ends lost 8 bases and 0 bases respectively, with 8 bases between them. The CDR3 extends over 12 amino acids. Germline V lookup: CDR1 MNHNS, CDR2 SASEGT. The CDR3 loop is CASGRVSYEQYF. The CDR3 region has the DNA TGTGCCAGCGGGCGGGTCTCCTACGAGCAGTACTTC.

This clonotype was observed at least ten times. The chain couples TRBV4-2 to TRBJ1-2; 7 nucleotides agree with TRBD1. Germline lookup yields CDR1 LGHNA and CDR2 YNFKEQ. The CDR3 totals 15 residues. The V gene end was trimmed by 1 base and the J gene end by 8 bases; junction bases not matched to a gene: 10. The CDR3: CASSQVTTGNRGYTF. The CDR3 nucleotides read TGTGCCAGCAGCCAAGTAACGACAGGGAATCGGGGCTACACCTTC.

In its sample, this clonotype was seen many times. The chain combines TRBV20-1 with TRBJ2-5; 7 bases agree with TRBD2. The junction had 8 bases not matched to a gene; V was cut back by 1 base and J by 0 bases. CDR1 and CDR2 (germline): DFQATT, SNEGSKA (reference sequence). This CDR3 has 16 amino acids. This CDR3 is CSARGISGEYQETQYF. CDR3 nucleotides: TGCAGTGCTAGAGGTATAAGCGGGGAGTACCAAGAGACCCAGTACTTC.

Many counts were recorded for this clonotype. The genes are TRBV25-1 and TRBJ2-7; 8 nucleotides agree with TRBD1. CDR1 MGHDK and CDR2 SYGVNS come from the germline V gene. V lost 5 bases, J lost 0 bases, and 6 bases stayed unmatched. There are 15 residues in the CDR3. CDR3 sequence reads: CASSREGQGSYEQYF. CDR3 nucleotides: TGTGCCAGCAGTCGGGAAGGACAGGGCTCCTACGAGCAGTACTTC.

This clonotype has ten or more counts. V and J are TRBV7-2 and TRBJ2-7; D might be TRBD2 (6 bases). Germline values: CDR1 SGHTA, CDR2 FQGNSA. The length of the CDR3 is 14 residues. Deletions cut 5 bases from V and 3 bases from J, with 14 bases between. CDR3 nucleotides: TGTGCCAGCAGCCCCTTTGCGGGAATCTACGAGCAGTACTTC. Protein: CASSPFAGIYEQYF.

This clonotype appeared many times. This sequence joins TRBV6-6 and TRBJ2-7; 11 positions match TRBD2. Trimming cost V 5 bases and J 6 bases; bases outside gene matches: 9. CDR3 length: 15 residues. Per germline, CDR1 MNHNY and CDR2 SVGAGI (reference sequence). The CDR3 reads CASSQNVLAGAEQYF. The CDR3 nucleotides are TGTGCCAGCAGTCAGAATGTACTAGCGGGAGCCGAGCAGTACTTC.